A single TCR beta chain is shown here with its context. Its antigen is undetermined. This entry is derived from a study of cytomegalovirus exposure and HLA in healthy donors. Regarding the study as a whole: TRBV6-2, TRBV6-3 and some other V segments were unresolvable in 87-base-pair reads. Later, an analysis found that common viral pathogens appeared to be linked with several of the most significant clusters. The records held CMV serostatus as the only immune exposure information.

The CDR3 consists of 18 residues. The ends lost 2 bases at V and 2 bases at J; junction bases unmatched: 11. The V gene's germline CDR1 is MNHNS and CDR2 SASEGT. With 60 Vbeta and 13 Jbeta primers, the PCR was carried out. The assay was immunoSEQ multiplex PCR, and TCRdb's table has in-frame clones only and misses some. The sample gives roughly 170,000 clones, just under 80% of which show up once; around 13% is in the top ten. Sample: PBMCs. The TCR was taken from a woman aged 45 to 65 in good health and CMV-seropositive. The rearrangement joins TRBV6-1 to TRBJ2-1, with 8 bases identical to TRBD2. The CDR3 nucleotides are TGTGCCAGCAGTGAATTCCACGGCGGGGGGCCGGCCTACAATGAGCAGTTCTTC. Protein sequence: CASSEFHGGGPAYNEQFF.